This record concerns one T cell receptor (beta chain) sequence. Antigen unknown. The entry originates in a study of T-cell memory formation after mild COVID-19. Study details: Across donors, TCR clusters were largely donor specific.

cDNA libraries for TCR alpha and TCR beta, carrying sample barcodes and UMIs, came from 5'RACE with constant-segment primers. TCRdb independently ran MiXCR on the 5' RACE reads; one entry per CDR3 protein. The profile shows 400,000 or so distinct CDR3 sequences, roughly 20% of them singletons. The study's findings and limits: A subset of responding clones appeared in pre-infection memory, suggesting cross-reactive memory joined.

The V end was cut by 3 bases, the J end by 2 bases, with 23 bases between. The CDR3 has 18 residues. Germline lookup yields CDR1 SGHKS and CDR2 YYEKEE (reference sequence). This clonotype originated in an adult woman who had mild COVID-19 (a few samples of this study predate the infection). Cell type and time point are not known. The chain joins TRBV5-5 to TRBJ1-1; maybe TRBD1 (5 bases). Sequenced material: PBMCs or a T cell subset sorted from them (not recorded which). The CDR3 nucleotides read TGTGCCAGCAGCTCCCTAAGGACTGGACACCGGGGAAACACTGAAGCTTTCTTT. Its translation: CASSSLRTGHRGNTEAFF.